These 20 T cell receptor beta chains were all obtained from the same sample, sequenced in a study of T cells after yellow fever vaccination (dated by TCRdb to the late 2010s). Explained via the paper, the treatment or condition label denotes: live attenuated yellow fever vaccine strain. Libraries were prepared through 5' RACE. Data came from an Illumina HiSeq 2500. The raw public data were reprocessed by TCRdb itself: fastp quality trimming at Q25, MiXCR clonotype calling, in-frame beta chains only. Each entry merges the rows of one CDR3 protein and shows their most common DNA and genes. For this sample there are about 550,000 distinct CDR3 sequences; roughly a fifth appear just once. The ten largest make up approximately 14% of the sample. Source: PBMCs, taken 15 days after the yellow fever booster vaccination. Every receptor here comes from a man aged 30 to 45 who received the YFV17D yellow fever vaccine.

This clonotype showed up just a few times. The V call is TRBV5-1, the J call TRBJ1-4, with a tentative D call TRBD1 (5 bases). The length of the CDR3 is 14 residues. The V end lost 3 bases, the J end lost 5 bases, and 11 bases lay between the germline ends. Germline lookup yields CDR1 SGHRS and CDR2 YFSETQ. CDR3 in amino acids: CASSSGRQNEKLFF. CDR3 bases: TGCGCCAGCAGCTCGGGACGGCAGAATGAAAAACTGTTTTTT.

This clonotype has just a few counts. This chain's CDR3 is CASSHISEAYTDTQYF. CDR3 coding DNA: TGTGCCAGCAGCCACATAAGTGAGGCTTATACAGATACGCAGTATTTT. The chain has TRBV6-1 and TRBJ2-3; D call uncertain. The V end was cut by 6 bases, the J end by 3 bases, with 19 bases between. The CDR3 is 16 amino acids. Germline loops: CDR1 MNHNS, CDR2 SASEGT.

V is TRBV29-1 and J is TRBJ2-6; D not resolved. The length of the CDR3 is 14 residues. Trimming pared 2 bases from V and 4 bases from J, leaving 9 bases between. The germline gives CDR1 SQVTM, CDR2 ANQGSEA. CDR3 region: CSVERFVGANVLTF. The DNA of the CDR3 is TGCAGCGTTGAACGGTTCGTAGGGGCCAACGTCCTGACTTTC.

This clonotype was seen only a few times. The chain joins TRBV7-9 to TRBJ2-2, with 7 bases fitting TRBD1. CDR3 length equals 16 residues. Losses at the gene ends were 6 bases for V and 0 bases for J; bases not matched to a gene: 7. Germline CDR1 and CDR2: SEHNR and FQNEAQ (reference sequence). The CDR3 reads CASRNGTVANTGELFF. The CDR3 DNA sequence: TGTGCCAGCAGAAACGGGACAGTGGCGAACACCGGGGAGCTGTTTTTT. Full variable domain (rest looked up from reference TRBV7-9 and TRBJ2-2): DTGVSQNPRHKITKRGQNVTFRCDPISEHNRLYWYRQTLGQGPEFLTYFQNEAQLEKSRLLSDRFSAERPKGSFSTLEIQRTEQGDSAMYLCASRNGTVANTGELFFGEGSRLTVL.

This clonotype was observed a few times. This chain links TRBV2 with TRBJ1-1, with D perhaps matching TRBD1 (5 bases). Per germline, CDR1 SNHLY and CDR2 FYNNEI. The CDR3 extends over 14 amino acids. V lost 3 bases and J lost 10, with 18 bases in between. The CDR3 DNA follows: TGTGCCAGCAGTGAGGTGGGACCTTGGCGGTCAGCTTTCTTT. Its translation is CASSEVGPWRSAFF.

The chain has TRBV4-1 and TRBJ2-7, with unresolved D. CDR1 MGHRA and CDR2 YSYEKL come from the germline V gene. The CDR3 is 16 residues long. V gave up 0 bases and J gave up 2 bases, with 14 bases separating them. The CDR3 here is CASSQDPRPAAYEQYF. The CDR3 DNA reads TGCGCCAGCAGCCAAGATCCCCGGCCCGCGGCCTACGAGCAGTACTTC.

The rearrangement uses TRBV25-1 and TRBJ2-7; D remains ambiguous. The CDR3 sequence is 13 residues long. V lost 9 bases and J lost 6, with 18 bases in between. CDR1 is MGHDK, CDR2 SYGVNS, per germline. CDR3 sequence (DNA): TGTGCCAGGAGCCCCAGGCTCTTCTGCGAGCAGTACTTC. This sequence encodes CARSPRLFCEQYF.

The V and J genes are TRBV5-4 and TRBJ2-3; D call uncertain. The CDR3 totals 14 residues. Germline lookup yields CDR1 SGHNT and CDR2 YYREEE (reference sequence). Trimming cost V 3 bases and J 3 bases, with 11 bases left between them. The CDR3 nucleotides are TGTGCCAGCAGCTCCGCCCTCACAACAGATACGCAGTATTTT. Translating gives CASSSALTTDTQYF.

This clonotype was detected only a few times. V is TRBV6-5 and J is TRBJ2-1; D possibly corresponds to TRBD2 (6 bases). The CDR3 consists of 15 residues. CDR1 is MNHEY, CDR2 SVGAGI, per germline. The V end was cut by 3 bases, the J end by 2 bases, with 11 bases between. CDR3 sequence: CASSYDAGTYNEQFF. The DNA of the CDR3 is TGTGCCAGCAGTTATGACGCGGGGACCTACAATGAGCAGTTCTTC.

The rearrangement links TRBV2 to TRBJ2-1; D uncertain. The germline CDR1 and CDR2 sequences are SNHLY and FYNNEI. Trimming took off 4 bases at V and 4 bases at J, with 11 bases between the two ends. The CDR3 spans 14 residues. CDR3 in amino acids: CASSAGLQYNEQFF. CDR3 DNA sequence: TGTGCCAGCAGTGCAGGTTTACAGTACAATGAGCAGTTCTTC.

This clonotype was seen a handful of times. This chain links TRBV11-1 with TRBJ2-1; weak D call: TRBD2 (5 bases). This CDR3 has 18 residues. Between the trimmed V and J ends, which lost 5 bases and 0 bases, there was a span of 20 bases. From germline, CDR1 is SGHAT and CDR2 FQDESV (reference sequence). The CDR3 loop is CASSSRTRPMSSYNEQFF. As DNA, the CDR3 is TGTGCCAGCAGCAGCCGGACTCGACCGATGAGCTCCTACAATGAGCAGTTCTTC. Complete variable domain (other parts from reference TRBV11-1 and TRBJ2-1): EAEVAQSPRYKITEKSQAVAFWCDPISGHATLYWYRQILGQGPELLVQFQDESVVDDSQLPKDRFSAERLKGVDSTLKIQPAELGDSAMYLCASSSRTRPMSSYNEQFFGPGTRLTVL.

The CDR3 sequence is CASSFVIETSGSLYYEQYF. CDR3 DNA: TGTGCCAGCAGTTTTGTCATTGAGACTAGCGGGAGTCTTTATTACGAGCAGTACTTC. The chain links TRBV12-3 or TRBV12-4 to TRBJ2-7; TRBD2 matches 12 bases. The J segment lost 4 bases and the V segment lost 3 bases, leaving 16 bases of the junction unmatched. The CDR3 totals 19 residues.

This clonotype was seen only a few times. The chain employs TRBV20-1 and TRBJ2-1, with 12 nucleotides matching TRBD2. V lost 0 bases and J lost 8; bases outside the gene matches: 14. In germline, CDR1 is DFQATT, CDR2 SNEGSKA (reference sequence). The CDR3 consists of 18 residues. The CDR3 spells CSARDGVLAGGFEDEQFF. The CDR3 bases are TGCAGTGCTAGAGATGGTGTACTAGCGGGGGGATTTGAGGATGAGCAGTTCTTC.

There are many counts of this clonotype. This sequence joins TRBV20-1 and TRBJ1-2, with 8 bases aligning to TRBD1. V was clipped by 3 bases and J by 3 bases; unmatched bases: 3. The CDR3 loop spans 13 amino acids. Germline loops: CDR1 DFQATT, CDR2 SNEGSKA (reference sequence). The CDR3 region has the DNA TGCAGTGCTAGCAGGGGGCGAGACTATGGCTACACCTTC. Residues: CSASRGRDYGYTF.

The sample holds a few counts of this clonotype. This sequence joins TRBV24-1 and TRBJ2-1; 11 bases line up with TRBD2. V lost 5 bases to trimming and J lost 2 bases; unmatched junction nucleotides: 4. This CDR3 has 16 amino acids. Germline CDR1 KGHDR, CDR2 SFDVKD. For the CDR3, the DNA is TGTGCCACCAGTGGGGATAGCGGGGGGGCCTACAATGAGCAGTTCTTC. Translated, it gives CATSGDSGGAYNEQFF.

This rearrangement joins TRBV20-1 to TRBJ2-1; D unclear. Germline CDR1 and CDR2: DFQATT and SNEGSKA (reference sequence). The CDR3 sequence is 13 residues long. Trimming removed 3 bases at V and 9 bases at J, with 15 bases between. CDR3: CSARKFKAFEQFF. The CDR3 coding sequence is TGCAGTGCTAGGAAGTTTAAGGCTTTTGAGCAGTTCTTC.

The chain uses TRBV18 and TRBJ2-7, with 8 bases fitting TRBD1. The germline V gene has CDR1 KGHSH and CDR2 LQKENI. Trimming at V came to 6 bases and at J to 5 bases, leaving 9 bases not matched to a gene. This CDR3 spans 14 amino acids. The CDR3 sequence: CASSDLDRVHEQYF. CDR3 DNA: TGTGCCAGCTCGGACCTGGACAGGGTGCACGAGCAGTACTTC.

The chain couples TRBV20-1 to TRBJ1-1; D not resolved. This CDR3 comprises 17 residues. Trimming left V 1 base short and J 3 bases short, with 21 bases between. Germline V gene data show CDR1 as DFQATT and CDR2 as SNEGSKA (reference sequence). Here the CDR3 reads CSARGSPDGVRDTEAFF. The CDR3 DNA is TGCAGTGCTAGAGGATCTCCAGATGGGGTTAGGGACACTGAAGCTTTCTTT.

This clonotype has a handful of counts. V gene TRBV4-1 combines with J gene TRBJ2-1, with D perhaps matching TRBD2 (6 bases). Germline CDR1 and CDR2: MGHRA and YSYEKL. Trimming removed 4 bases from V and 5 bases from J, with 15 bases in between. The CDR3 is 15 residues long. The CDR3, as DNA: TGCGCCAGCAGCCGATCGGGACTCTTGGACAATGAGCAGTTCTTC. This sequence encodes CASSRSGLLDNEQFF.

This clonotype turned up a few times. The V gene is TRBV12-3 or TRBV12-4, the J gene TRBJ2-5, with a tentative D call TRBD2 (6 bases). V lost 6 bases to trimming and J lost 1 base, with 9 bases between them. This CDR3 is built from 13 residues. CDR3 bases: TGTGCCAGCAGGGACTACCCCCAAGAGACCCAGTACTTC. Translating it yields CASRDYPQETQYF.